This T cell receptor beta chain was recovered during a study of blood T cell repertoires in COVID-19. Across the study: The United States, Italy and Spain supplied acute and convalescent COVID-19 samples.

Followed longitudinally, the Seattle patients had been enrolled during active infection. The repertoire was sequenced with immunoSEQ multiplex PCR; TCRdb's copy has only in-frame clones and lacks some. The sample lists about 210,000 clones, approximately 85% occurring once. With 5 bases clipped from V and 2 bases from J, the junction kept 2 bases outside the gene matches. The CDR3 is 14 residues long. The germline gives CDR1 LNHDA, CDR2 SQIVND (reference sequence). The V and J genes are TRBV19 and TRBJ2-7; 11 bases are a match to TRBD2. The sequenced material came from peripheral blood. The clonotype originates from a man aged 50-59 years with COVID-19, enrolled during active disease. This CDR3 is CASSLAGGPYEQYF. CDR3 DNA sequence: TGTGCCAGTAGTCTAGCGGGGGGCCCCTACGAGCAGTACTTC.